Following are 31 T cell receptor beta chains from one sample sequenced in a study of T cell repertoires in ileal Crohn's disease. Only in-frame clones appear in the TCRdb table, and some are missing; sequencing was by immunoSEQ multiplex PCR. Among 4,500 to 5,500 clones listed, around 75% were seen once. This sample's time point: neoterminal ileum biopsy at postoperative endoscopy, about 6 months after surgery. The sequencing sample was made of ileal tissue. These receptor sequences come from an adult with Crohn's disease.

The chain combines TRBV7-3 with TRBJ2-1; 12 bases line up with TRBD2. The germline CDR1 and CDR2 sequences are SGHTA and FQGTGA. The V segment lost 3 bases and the J segment 5 bases; nucleotides outside the gene matches: 5. There are 16 residues in the CDR3. CDR3 protein: CASSFTLAGGHNEQFF. The CDR3 DNA is TGTGCCAGCAGCTTTACACTAGCGGGGGGTCACAATGAGCAGTTCTTC.

The rearrangement joins TRBV7-2 to TRBJ1-5; possibly TRBD1 for D (5 bases). With 1 base removed from V and 3 bases from J, the gap between germline ends came to 19 bases. The CDR3 loop spans 18 amino acids. CDR1 is SGHTA, CDR2 FQGNSA, per germline. The CDR3 nucleotides read TGTGCCAGCAGCTTAGGGGTATTGCGGTGGGGGGACAATCAGCCCCAGCATTTT. Its translation is CASSLGVLRWGDNQPQHF. Variable domain in full (rest from reference TRBV7-2 and TRBJ1-5): GAGVSQSPSNKVTEKGKDVELRCDPISGHTALYWYRQSLGQGLEFLIYFQGNSAPDKSGLPSDRFSAERTGGSVSTLTIQRTQQEDSAVYLCASSLGVLRWGDNQPQHFGDGTRLSIL.

This sequence joins TRBV6-1 and TRBJ2-5; D unresolved. The V gene lost 5 bases and the J gene lost 5 bases, with 6 bases spanning the gap. Germline CDR1 reads MNHNS; CDR2 reads SASEGT. CDR3 length equals 11 residues. DNA of the CDR3: TGTGCCAGCAGTTCTGTGGAGACCCAGTACTTC. Its protein product is CASSSVETQYF.

The genes are TRBV9 and TRBJ1-2; D is possibly TRBD1 (6 bases). This CDR3 is 15 amino acids long. V dropped 6 bases and J dropped 2 bases, with 17 bases sitting between them. Germline values: CDR1 SGDLS, CDR2 YYNGEE. CDR3 sequence reads: CASTPTGLVNYGYTF. The CDR3, as DNA: TGTGCCAGCACCCCAACAGGGTTAGTCAACTATGGCTACACCTTC.

To note about this clone: Germline is not matched at one junction end, which may reflect a read error. This chain connects TRBV11-3 to TRBJ2-1, with 11 bases identical to TRBD2. This CDR3 is 15 amino acids long. Per the germline V gene, CDR1 is SGHNT and CDR2 is YENEEA. The CDR3 loop reads CASSLAGGRSNEQFF. The CDR3 bases are TGTGCCAGCAGTTTAGCGGGGGGGAGAAGTAATGAGCAGTTCTTC. Supplemented by reference TRBV11-3 and TRBJ2-1, the full variable domain reads EAGVVQSPRYKIIEKKQPVAFWCNPISGHNTLYWYLQNLGQGPELLIRYENEEAVDDSQLPKDRFSAERLKGVDSTLKIQPAELGDSAVYLCASSLAGGRSNEQFFGPGTRLTVL.

CDR3 sequence: CASSQDREAFNEKLFF. CDR3 DNA: TGCGCCAGCAGCCAAGATCGAGAGGCCTTCAATGAAAAACTGTTTTTT. J is TRBJ1-4 and V is TRBV4-1; D gene unclear. V lost 0 bases and J lost 5, with 13 bases in between. This CDR3 region has 16 residues. Germline V gene lookup returns CDR1 MGHRA and CDR2 YSYEKL.

This rearrangement joins TRBV7-9 to TRBJ2-3; the match to TRBD2 covers 15 bases. V dropped 5 bases and J dropped 4; count of bases not matched to a gene: 4. This CDR3 spans 16 amino acids. Germline CDR1 is SEHNR and CDR2 is FQNEAQ (reference sequence). CDR3 sequence reads: CASSPWTSGGADTQYF. CDR3 DNA sequence: TGTGCCAGCAGCCCCTGGACTAGCGGGGGGGCAGATACGCAGTATTTT.

The chain combines TRBV29-1 with TRBJ2-1; possible D gene TRBD2, 6 bases. This CDR3 has 15 residues. Trimming removed 6 bases at V and 4 bases at J, with 19 bases between. From germline, CDR1 is SQVTM and CDR2 ANQGSEA. The CDR3 DNA follows: TGCAGCGTCGGCGGAGGGCAGGGCGCTTACAATGAGCAGTTCTTC. It is translated as CSVGGGQGAYNEQFF.

In nucleotides, the CDR3 is TGTGCCAGCAGTCCCCGACCGGGGACCGGGGAGCTGTTTTTT. Residues: CASSPRPGTGELFF. The chain carries TRBV6-4 and TRBJ2-2; weak D call: TRBD2 (5 bases). The CDR3 spans 14 residues. Germline V gene data show CDR1 as MRHNA and CDR2 as SNTAGT. V lost 5 bases to trimming and J lost 5 bases, with 12 bases between them.

The V call is TRBV29-1, the J call TRBJ2-7, with D perhaps matching TRBD2 (6 bases). The V end was cut by 6 bases, the J end by 2 bases, with 17 bases between. CDR1 and CDR2 (germline): SQVTM, ANQGSEA. The CDR3 spans 14 residues. The CDR3 DNA follows: TGCAGCGTCCGGGGAGGAGGGGCAACCTACGAGCAGTACTTC. Translating it yields CSVRGGGATYEQYF.

This chain links TRBV29-1 with TRBJ1-1; D unclear. Germline V gene data show CDR1 as SQVTM and CDR2 as ANQGSEA. V was pared by 0 bases and J by 6 bases, with 11 bases between. CDR3 length: 13 residues. CDR3 protein: CSVEERRAAEAFF. The CDR3 DNA reads TGCAGCGTTGAAGAGAGAAGGGCTGCTGAAGCTTTCTTT.

This chain links TRBV27 with TRBJ1-6; TRBD1 is a possible D gene (6 bases). Germline assignment: CDR1 MNHEY and CDR2 SMNVEV (reference sequence). The CDR3 has 15 residues. Trimming removed 4 bases from V and 5 bases from J, with 12 bases in between. DNA of the CDR3: TGTGCCAGCAGTTCAAGGGGGGTTAATAATTCACCCCTCCACTTT. Translated: CASSSRGVNNSPLHF.

The CDR3 sequence is CASSYFTGGWEKLFF. The CDR3 nucleotides are TGTGCCAGCAGCTACTTTACAGGGGGCTGGGAAAAACTGTTTTTT. The chain has TRBV7-9 and TRBJ1-4, with 9 bases identical to TRBD1. Germline V gene lookup returns CDR1 SEHNR and CDR2 FQNEAQ (reference sequence). The CDR3 consists of 15 residues. V was clipped by 4 bases and J by 8 bases; unmatched bases: 8.

The chain couples TRBV11-2 to TRBJ2-6; 11 bases agree with TRBD1. The V gene's germline CDR1 is SGHAT and CDR2 FQNNGV. This CDR3 spans 18 amino acids. Trimming removed 4 bases from V and 3 bases from J; junction bases left unmatched: 8. The CDR3 nucleotides read TGTGCCAGCAGCTACCGGACAGGGGGCCTACGTGGGGCCAACGTCCTGACTTTC. It codes for CASSYRTGGLRGANVLTF.

This clone was counted a single time. An end of the junction differs from the germline gene, which may be a read error. The CDR3 coding sequence is TGTGCCACCACCAGAGGGGGAGACCCTGAAGCTTTCTTT. Protein product: CATTRGGDPEAFF. The J gene is TRBJ1-1, the V gene TRBV15; D perhaps matches TRBD1 (6 bases). The CDR3 totals 13 residues. Germline CDR1 reads LNHNV; CDR2 reads YYDKDF (reference sequence).

The chain combines TRBV19 with TRBJ1-2, with a weak D call TRBD1 (5 bases). V lost 6 bases, J lost 5 bases, and 22 bases lay in between. The germline CDR1 and CDR2 sequences are LNHDA and SQIVND (reference sequence). There are 16 residues in the CDR3. This chain's CDR3 is CASSPGTVSKWYGYTF. CDR3 DNA sequence: TGTGCCAGTAGCCCAGGGACGGTCTCCAAGTGGTATGGCTACACCTTC.

This chain uses TRBV2 with TRBJ1-5, with D hard to call. CDR3 length: 15 amino acids. In germline, CDR1 is SNHLY, CDR2 FYNNEI. V lost 5 bases, J lost 4 bases, and 15 bases lay in between. The CDR3 sequence: CASSPDGARNQPQHF. CDR3 bases: TGTGCCAGCAGTCCGGACGGCGCTCGAAATCAGCCCCAGCATTTT.

The V and J genes are TRBV15 and TRBJ1-1; 7 positions match TRBD1. The J segment lost 5 bases and the V segment lost 6 bases, leaving 9 bases of the junction unmatched. Looked up from germline, CDR1 is LNHNV and CDR2 is YYDKDF (reference sequence). The CDR3 spans 14 residues. In DNA, the CDR3 is TGTGCCACCAGAAGGTGGGACAGTTCTACTGAAGCTTTCTTT. It encodes CATRRWDSSTEAFF. Drawing the rest from reference TRBV15 and TRBJ1-1, the complete variable domain is DAMVIQNPRYQVTQFGKPVTLSCSQTLNHNVMYWYQQKSSQAPKLLFHYYDKDFNNEADTPDNFQSRRPNTSFCFLDIRSPGLGDTAMYLCATRRWDSSTEAFFGQGTRLTVV.

The chain combines TRBV5-1 with TRBJ1-5; D is perhaps TRBD1 (5 bases). Germline V CDR1 and CDR2: SGHRS, YFSETQ. With 0 bases removed from V and 0 bases from J, the gap between germline ends came to 10 bases. This CDR3 spans 16 amino acids. The CDR3 nucleotides are TGCGCCAGCAGCTTGGCCGGGGGGTATAGCAATCAGCCCCAGCATTTT. Translation gives CASSLAGGYSNQPQHF.

The chain has TRBV29-1 and TRBJ1-5, with D possibly TRBD1 on 5 matching bases. V lost 4 bases, J lost 3 bases, and 13 bases lay in between. This CDR3 comprises 14 residues. From germline, CDR1 is SQVTM and CDR2 ANQGSEA. The CDR3 DNA reads TGCAGCGTTGTTGGGCAGGGCACCAATCAGCCCCAGCATTTT. It codes for CSVVGQGTNQPQHF.

In its sample, this clone was seen once. The genes are TRBV4-2 and TRBJ2-2; 11 bases are a match to TRBD2. The V segment lost 6 bases and the J segment 4 bases; nucleotides outside the gene matches: 10. The germline V gene has CDR1 LGHNA and CDR2 YNFKEQ. The CDR3 sequence is 17 residues long. The CDR3 protein is CASREIAGGMGTGELFF. The CDR3 nucleotides are TGTGCCAGCAGAGAGATAGCGGGGGGGATGGGCACCGGGGAGCTGTTTTTT.

The V and J genes are TRBV5-6 and TRBJ1-1; tentatively, D is TRBD1 (6 bases). V was pared by 4 bases and J by 2 bases, with 12 bases between. The CDR3 has 14 residues. CDR1 SGHDT and CDR2 YYEEEE come from the germline V gene. The CDR3 sequence: CASSILQGNTEAFF. The CDR3 region has the DNA TGTGCCAGCAGCATCCTACAGGGAAACACTGAAGCTTTCTTT.

This clone was picked up a small number of times. V gene TRBV28 combines with J gene TRBJ1-5, with 12 nucleotides matching TRBD1. Trimming at V came to 8 bases and at J to 7 bases, leaving 9 bases not matched to a gene. CDR3 length: 15 residues. Germline CDR1 and CDR2: MDHEN and SYDVKM. The CDR3 sequence: CASLSRDRGRQPQHF. Written as DNA, the CDR3 is TGTGCCAGCTTGTCCCGGGACAGGGGGCGGCAGCCCCAGCATTTT.

V is TRBV7-3 and J is TRBJ2-5; no reliable D call. CDR1 is SGHTA, CDR2 FQGTGA, per germline. CDR3 size: 15 residues. Trimming shortened V by 0 bases and J by 5 bases, and 13 bases separated the two germline ends. The CDR3 region has the DNA TGTGCCAGCAGCTTAACGCCCTCCTCGATGGAGACCCAGTACTTC. Its protein product is CASSLTPSSMETQYF.

The CDR3, as DNA: TGCGCCAGCAGCCCGGGACAGGGGAATCAGCCCCAGCATTTT. Translated: CASSPGQGNQPQHF. The V call is TRBV5-1, the J call TRBJ1-5, with 10 bases lining up with TRBD1. The CDR3 loop spans 14 amino acids. With 4 bases clipped from V and 4 bases from J, the junction kept 2 bases outside the gene matches. Germline loops: CDR1 SGHRS, CDR2 YFSETQ.

The chain uses TRBV5-1 and TRBJ2-7; D might be TRBD2 (6 bases). The V end lost 3 bases, the J end lost 2 bases, and 18 bases lay between the germline ends. This CDR3 has 16 residues. Looked up from germline, CDR1 is SGHRS and CDR2 is YFSETQ. The CDR3 loop reads CASSSMNGGSPYEQYF. The DNA for the CDR3 is TGCGCCAGCAGCTCAATGAACGGGGGTTCCCCCTACGAGCAGTACTTC.

The rearrangement links TRBV5-4 to TRBJ1-2; D is perhaps TRBD1 (5 bases). The germline V gene encodes CDR1 SGHNT and CDR2 YYREEE (reference sequence). The CDR3 runs to 14 residues. Trimming left V 4 bases short and J 5 bases short, with 15 bases between. For the CDR3, the DNA is TGTGCCAGCAGCCCAGACCGGGGGAATTATGGCTACACCTTC. It encodes CASSPDRGNYGYTF.

V usage is TRBV4-2 and J usage is TRBJ2-1; D not resolved. This CDR3 spans 18 amino acids. The germline V gene has CDR1 LGHNA and CDR2 YNFKEQ. Trimming took off 3 bases at V and 0 bases at J, with 18 bases between the two ends. CDR3 nucleotides: TGTGCCAGCAGCCACCCTCCCACGGGTCAGAGCTCCTACAATGAGCAGTTCTTC. It is translated as CASSHPPTGQSSYNEQFF.

The V and J genes are TRBV5-6 and TRBJ1-4; perhaps TRBD1 as D (6 bases). The CDR3 runs 16 residues. Germline V gene sequence: CDR1 SGHDT, CDR2 YYEEEE. V lost 2 bases and J lost 8, with 19 bases in between. The CDR3 reads CASSFTVGGRWEKLFF. CDR3 coding DNA: TGTGCCAGCAGCTTTACCGTTGGGGGCCGGTGGGAAAAACTGTTTTTT. Together with reference TRBV5-6 and TRBJ1-4, the CDR3 gives the full variable domain: DAGVTQSPTHLIKTRGQQVTLRCSPKSGHDTVSWYQQALGQGPQFIFQYYEEEERQRGNFPDRFSGHQFPNYSSELNVNALLLGDSALYLCASSFTVGGRWEKLFFGSGTQLSVL.

This clone has a handful of counts. J is TRBJ1-6 and V is TRBV7-2; a weak D match, TRBD1 (5 bases). From germline, CDR1 is SGHTA and CDR2 FQGNSA. Trimming cost V 1 base and J 7 bases, with 11 bases left between them. This CDR3 is built from 15 residues. The CDR3 spells CASSLDRGDNSPLHF. CDR3 bases: TGTGCCAGCAGCTTAGATAGAGGGGACAATTCACCCCTCCACTTT.

This clone was seen a handful of times. This chain uses TRBV7-2 with TRBJ1-2; 10 bases fit TRBD1. With V trimmed by 1 base and J by 8 bases, 4 bases remained unmatched. The length of the CDR3 is 14 residues. Germline values: CDR1 SGHTA, CDR2 FQGNSA. The CDR3 DNA is TGTGCCAGCAGCTTAGGGACAGGGGGTCGAGGCTACACCTTC. Amino acid sequence: CASSLGTGGRGYTF.